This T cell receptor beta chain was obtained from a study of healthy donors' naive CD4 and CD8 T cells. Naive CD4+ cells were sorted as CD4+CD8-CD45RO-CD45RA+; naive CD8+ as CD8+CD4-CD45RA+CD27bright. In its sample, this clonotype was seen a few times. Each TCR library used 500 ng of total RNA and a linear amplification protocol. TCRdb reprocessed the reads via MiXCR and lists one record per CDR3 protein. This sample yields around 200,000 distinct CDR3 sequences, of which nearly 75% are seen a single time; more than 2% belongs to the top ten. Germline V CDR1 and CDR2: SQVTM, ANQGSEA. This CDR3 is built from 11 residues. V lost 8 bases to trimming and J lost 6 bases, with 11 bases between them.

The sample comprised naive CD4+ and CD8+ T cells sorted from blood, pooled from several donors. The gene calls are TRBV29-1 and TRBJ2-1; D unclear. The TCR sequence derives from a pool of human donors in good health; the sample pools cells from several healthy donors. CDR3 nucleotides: TGCAGCACTGACTCCCCCAATGAGCAGTTCTTC. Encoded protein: CSTDSPNEQFF.